Sequencing of this T cell receptor beta chain was carried out in a study of blood T cell repertoires in COVID-19. Whole-study context: Samples representing acute and convalescent COVID-19 were sourced from the United States, Italy and Spain. T cells, B-cell-depleted T cells, or PBMCs provided the cDNA or gDNA that served as material.

CDR1 and CDR2 from the germline V gene are WNHNN and SYGVQD (reference sequence). V was clipped by 9 bases and J by 7 bases; unmatched bases: 8. The CDR3 extends over 13 amino acids. Under the authors' procedure: Reference gene primer amplification in the assay estimated nucleated cell counts. TCRdb's copy holds only in-frame clones and misses some; the assay was immunoSEQ multiplex PCR. V and J calls and clone size follow that table, whereas D and trimming were derived from the DNA. The sample holds tens of thousands of clones, about 89% seen once. The origin of this receptor is a man between 60 and 75 years old with active or convalescent COVID-19. The specimen sequenced was peripheral blood. V and J are TRBV10-1 and TRBJ1-1; TRBD1 matches at 10 bases. The CDR3 region is CARWDRGLGEAFF. The CDR3 DNA sequence: TGCGCCAGATGGGACAGGGGTTTGGGTGAAGCTTTCTTT.